Listed here is a single T cell receptor (beta chain). The data belong to a study of T cells after yellow fever vaccination. TCRdb itself ran the 5' RACE reads through MiXCR, one entry per CDR3 protein. Altogether some 52,000 distinct CDR3 sequences are present, 5% to 8.5% being singletons, with the ten largest covering 20% to 25%. Germline CDR1 is MGHRA and CDR2 is YSYEKL. The V segment lost 4 bases and the J segment 7 bases; nucleotides outside the gene matches: 8. The CDR3 has 15 residues. This receptor was taken from a man aged 18 to 35 who received the YFV17D yellow fever vaccine. The sequencing here drew on CD8+ T cells not binding an NS4B(214-222) dextramer, sorted from PBMCs, taken about 41 days after the first yellow fever vaccination. V and J are TRBV4-1 and TRBJ1-4; TRBD1 matches at 8 bases. The CDR3 loop is CASSLLGQGAEKLFF. As DNA, the CDR3 is TGCGCCAGCAGCCTTCTTGGACAGGGAGCTGAAAAACTGTTTTTT.